This paragraph reports one T cell receptor (beta chain). In its sample, this clonotype was seen many times. Its cognate antigen has yet to be identified. No quality values exist for individual bases; no much larger clone is one base distant. Trimming at the junction amounts to 3 bases on V and 5 bases on J, and the germline ends lie 13 bases apart. Including the terminal cysteine and phenylalanine, the CDR3 comprises 14 residues. Here the CDR3 DNA is all that survives: 42 bases in frame from base 1. These data are taken from a study of regulatory T cells in long-lasting Graves disease (dated by TCRdb to the early 2020s). Turning to the overall study: Newly diagnosed Graves' disease patients had taken antithyroid drugs for less than 3 months. Persistent Graves' disease patients were compared with newly diagnosed Graves' disease patients by peripheral blood TCR sequencing and RNA sequencing. The study was conducted in China and was registered as a clinical trial. A total of around 35 samples underwent TCR sequencing: 13 from persistent and roughly 20 from newly diagnosed Graves' disease patients. On the study overall, not on this receptor specifically: Persistent disease showed preferential use of TRBV28, TRBJ1-2 and TRBJ2-5, whereas newly diagnosed disease favored TRBV20-1 and TRBJ2-1. As a limitation, the authors acknowledged that the small sample size may reduce accuracy. Only peripheral blood was studied, because thyroid tissue, the primary lesion, was inaccessible. Persistent patients shared more public clonotypes among themselves (2,741) than newly diagnosed patients did (more than 850). Compared with newly diagnosed patients, patients with persistent Graves' disease had lower TCR Shannon entropy and fewer highly expanded clones, which suggests clonal expansion. Only the TCR beta chain was sequenced and analyzed.

Receptor amplification or capture employed multiplex PCR. Sequencing used an Illumina HiSeq 4000. CDR3 regions were amplified by Arm-PCR with iRepertoire HTBI primers to construct TCR beta libraries. PCR products were gel purified before sequencing. The authors' analysis ran thus. Gene usage analysis of CDR3 amino acid clonotypes used the 62 TRBV and fewer than 15 TRBJ segments found across samples. COPE and FqMerger were used to merge filtered high-quality paired reads into contigs. Contigs were aligned with BLAST to IMGT TRBV, TRBD and TRBJ reference genes, and CDR3 was defined per IMGT. Highly expanded clones were defined as clonotypes with a frequency above 0.1%. Repertoire diversity was measured by Shannon entropy, and V-J evenness by the Gini coefficient. A clonotype found in more than one individual was treated as public. TCRdb itself trimmed the public reads at Q25 with fastp, ran MiXCR and retained productive beta chains. Under each unique CDR3 protein, matching rows form one entry showing the most common genes and DNA. V and J calls and clone size were set by TCRdb, not the authors. Across this sample there are some 500,000 distinct CDR3 sequences, with about 16% seen only once. The top ten clonotypes cover around 25% of the sample.

The time point label, as the study defines it: newly diagnosed GD, antithyroid drugs for less than 3 months. RNA was extracted from PBMCs in TRIzol for both TCR sequencing and RNA sequencing. Graves' disease was diagnosed according to American Thyroid Association guidelines. The patients came from an endocrinology department in Xi'an, China. Each patient gave around 9.2 milliliters of peripheral blood, collected in an EDTA anticoagulant tube. Ficoll Paque Plus density gradient separation was used to isolate PBMCs, and no further T cell sorting was performed. An Agilent 2100 Bioanalyzer and agarose gel were used to check RNA quality, while a NanoDrop 2000 measured RNA concentration. These data were likewise used in another study, on T cells in Graves' hyperthyroidism and ophthalmopathy. The second publication reports: Graves' hyperthyroidism was defined as stable when no progression to ophthalmopathy occurred over 18 months of follow-up. The hyperthyroidism patients were between 18 and 65 years old and newly diagnosed, with a disease duration of less than 2 months. Patients with uncontrolled infections, other autoimmune diseases, pregnancy or lactation were excluded. Diagnoses relied on clinical symptoms, serum thyroxine and TRAb, thyroid ultrasound and orbital computed tomography. For the first round of RT-PCR on the TCR CDR3, the HTBI primer set was used together with the Qiagen OneStep RT-PCR kit. Most expanded thyroid clonotypes (frequency above 0.001) were also detected in blood, a finding suggesting that blood repertoires may reflect thyroid immune responses. Ophthalmopathy was separated from stable hyperthyroidism by a 13 V-J signature model, with approximately 85% sensitivity and roughly 84% specificity obtained in cross-validation and 80%/75% obtained in testing. In validation, progression to ophthalmopathy was predicted by the model with almost 71% sensitivity and around 75% specificity, a median of around 6.5 months before onset. A discovery cohort of roughly 100 patients, about 40 with Graves' ophthalmopathy and under 60 with stable Graves' hyperthyroidism, was used to find distinguishing TCR V-J signatures. Prospective prediction of ophthalmopathy was tested in an independent validation cohort of about 19 hyperthyroidism patients and 17 patients who later progressed to ophthalmopathy. The 95 to 100 discovery patients were randomly divided into training and test sets at a 7:3 ratio. In roughly six Graves' hyperthyroidism patients, the study also compared T-cell repertoires from thyroid tissue with T-cell repertoires from blood. Following sampling, methimazole starting at 30 mg daily was given to hyperthyroidism patients, and high-dose intravenous methylprednisolone was given to ophthalmopathy patients. A second multiplex PCR round built the libraries, followed by size selection and purification. Paired-end sequencing of the libraries was performed with 100 bp reads on an Illumina HiSeq2000. Raw data were processed with SOAPnuke, discarding reads with adapters, uncalled bases, mean Phred below 15, or no exact constant-primer or identifier match. High-quality paired reads were merged using COPE v1.2.5, and each unique nucleotide sequence was defined as a clonotype. MiTCR v1.1 was used to align the clonotypes against IMGT TRBV, TRBD and TRBJ reference segments. Analysis was restricted to V-J combinations with a frequency above 0.0001, which covered 99.2% of repertoires. The TCS score was defined as the ratio of F50 (clonal expansion) to E x V (chaos), calculated using BLOSUM62-based TCRdist between CDR3 peptides within each V-J. Welch's t-statistics and random forest reduced roughly 540 V-J features to roughly 13, which were used in a naive Bayes classifier (R e1071). No statistical method was used to fix the sample size in advance, and group allocation was not hidden from the investigators. TCR Vbeta CDR3 sequencing of 130 to 150 peripheral blood samples (under 45 ophthalmopathy, some 75 hyperthyroidism and approximately 17 progressor patients) is reported in the paper.

This TCR was recovered from a woman aged 35 to 59 with Graves disease. Donor details come from another sample of the same person, matched by shared clones. Here the chain combines TRBV12-3 or TRBV12-4 and TRBJ1-2, and perhaps TRBD1 as D gene, on 6 matching bases. The specimen was peripheral blood mononuclear cells (PBMCs), collected at new diagnosis, from a patient treated with antithyroid drugs. The DNA is as follows: TGTGCCAGCAGTTTGCGGAAAGGGGGTTATGGCTACACCTTC. This encodes CASSLRKGGYGYTF.